These 23 T cell receptor beta chains were sequenced from one sample in a study of CD8+ T cells in alopecia areata. Following RNA extraction, reverse transcription yielded cDNA that acted as the sequencing template. Profiling relied on immunoSEQ multiplex PCR, and the TCRdb table lists in-frame clones only, not all of them. Altogether some 120,000 clones were found in the sample, and no singletons occur. What was sequenced was lesional skin. The receptors come from a C3H/HeJ mouse with alopecia areata. The strain's MHC type: H2-k.

With respect to this clone: The germline and genes are mouse ones. The sequenced fragment ends 4 residues before the CDR3 boundary, so the rest is inferred from the germline J gene. The chain recombines TRBV13-3 with TRBJ2-7; the D is unclear. CDR3 length: 14 residues. Trimming left V 3 bases short and J 0 bases short, with 10 bases between. Germline V gives CDR1 NNHDY, CDR2 SYVADS. CDR3 DNA, as far as it was read: TGTGCCAGCAGTGGACACGTAAGCTCCTAT. Translation gives CASSGHVSSY. The entire CDR3 protein reads CASSGHVSSYEQYF.

This clone was detected a few times. Mouse germline and gene names are used. The read terminates 4 residues before the CDR3 end, so the remaining end is supplied by the germline J gene. The chain couples TRBV13-3 to TRBJ2-2, with 8 bases identical to TRBD1. Per germline, CDR1 NNHDY and CDR2 SYVADS. Trimming at V came to 3 bases and at J to 4 bases, leaving 5 bases not matched to a gene. This CDR3 contains 15 residues. The CDR3 is CASSGGQGGTGQLYF. The sequenced part of the CDR3 DNA is TGTGCCAGCAGTGGCGGACAGGGCGGCACCGGG.

The sample holds a few counts of this clone. The germline and genes are mouse ones. The read ends 4 residues before the CDR3 terminus; that terminus is restored from the germline J gene. The chain recombines TRBV1 with TRBJ2-2, with 8 bases identical to TRBD1. Per the germline V gene, CDR1 is NSQYPW and CDR2 is LRSPGD (reference sequence). The CDR3 runs to 16 residues. The trim removed 1 base at V and 2 bases at J, leaving 3 bases unmatched. CDR3 DNA (partial): TGCACCTGCAGTGCAGCGGCAGGGGGCAACACCGGG. It translates to CTCSAAAGGNTG. The CDR3 in its entirety is CTCSAAAGGNTGQLYF. Based on the CDR3 plus reference TRBV1 and TRBJ2-2, the full variable domain is VTLLEQNPRWRLVPRGQAVNLRCILKNSQYPWMSWYQQDLQKQLQWLFTLRSPGDKEVKSLPGADYLATRVTDTELRLQVANMSQGRTLYCTCSAAAGGNTGQLYFGEGSKLTVL.

This clone came up a few times. Gene labels here are mouse ones. The CDR3 end falls 4 residues outside the read, so it is completed with the germline J gene. This chain uses TRBV13-1 with TRBJ1-2; possible D gene TRBD1, 6 bases. The CDR3 is 15 residues long. Per germline, CDR1 NSHNY and CDR2 SYGAGN. Deletions cut 0 bases from V and 0 bases from J, with 9 bases between. The sequenced CDR3 bases are TGTGCCAGCAGTGATGCTAGACAGGCAAACTCC. Its translation: CASSDARQANS. The entire CDR3 reads CASSDARQANSDYTF.

As regards this clone: The listed genes are named as in mouse. The CDR3 end falls 4 residues outside the read, so it is completed with the germline J gene. J is TRBJ2-5 and V is TRBV13-3; 9 nucleotides align to TRBD1. Per the germline V gene, CDR1 is NNHDY and CDR2 is SYVADS. This CDR3 is 15 amino acids long. The covered CDR3 bases are TGTGCCAGCAGTGATAACAGGGGGCATGTGGAC. It encodes CASSDNRGHVD. The whole CDR3 protein is CASSDNRGHVDTQYF.

This clone has just a few counts. Mouse germline and gene names are used. The CDR3 sequence is CASSGRDRTNERLFF. CDR3 bases read: TGTGCCAGCAGTGGGCGGGACAGGACCAACGAA. The rearrangement uses TRBV13-3 and TRBJ1-4, with 8 positions matching TRBD1. The CDR3 end falls 4 residues outside the read, so it is completed with the germline J gene. CDR3 size: 15 residues. Germline CDR1 reads NNHDY; CDR2 reads SYVADS. V lost 3 bases to trimming and J lost 3 bases; unmatched junction nucleotides: 4.

This clone has a handful of counts. The listed genes are named as in mouse. The CDR3 is cut off 4 residues early in the read; its end comes from the germline J gene. J is TRBJ2-1 and V is TRBV19; the D is unclear. This CDR3 contains 15 residues. Germline V CDR1 and CDR2: FNHDT, SITEND (reference sequence). Trimming stripped 1 base from V and 1 base from J, with 9 bases between. CDR3 sequence reads: CASSISPENYAEQFF. The DNA read from the CDR3 is TGTGCCAGCAGTATAAGTCCAGAAAACTATGCT.

This clone was seen a handful of times. Mouse names are used for the genes. The read stops 4 residues short of the end of the CDR3; the missing end is completed from the germline J gene. The genes are TRBV13-3 and TRBJ2-4, with TRBD2 matching over 9 bases. Germline CDR1 NNHDY, CDR2 SYVADS. The CDR3 is 15 residues long. V dropped 4 bases and J dropped 3; count of bases not matched to a gene: 6. The CDR3 sequence: CASSSWGGGQNTLYF. The CDR3 bases that were read are TGTGCCAGCAGTTCCTGGGGGGGAGGCCAAAAC.

Comment on this clone: Gene names are the mouse ones. Read coverage stops 4 residues before the CDR3 terminus; the germline J gene supplies the remainder. This chain joins TRBV1 and TRBJ1-4, with TRBD1 matching 7 bases. The CDR3 runs 15 residues. V lost 5 bases, J lost 2 bases, and 5 bases stayed unmatched. Germline-derived CDR1 and CDR2 are NSQYPW and LRSPGD (reference sequence). This CDR3 reads CTCSTGTVSNERLFF. Partial CDR3 DNA: TGCACCTGCAGTACCGGGACAGTCTCCAACGAA.

Remarks on this clone: Gene names and germline refer to mouse. The missing CDR3 end, 4 residues past where the read stops, is filled in from the germline J gene. The rearrangement links TRBV13-3 to TRBJ2-5, with 12 bases fitting TRBD2. V lost 5 bases and J lost 3; bases outside the gene matches: 7. The CDR3 is made up of 16 amino acids. Germline assignment: CDR1 NNHDY and CDR2 SYVADS. CDR3 bases read: TGTGCCAGCAGGGACCGACTGGGGGGGCTGCAAGAC. Translated, it gives CASRDRLGGLQD. The whole CDR3 protein is CASRDRLGGLQDTQYF.

This clone was counted only a few times. Each gene name is a mouse one. The read stops 4 residues short of the end of the CDR3; the missing end is completed from the germline J gene. V is TRBV1 and J is TRBJ2-2; 8 positions agree with TRBD1. V lost 2 bases, J lost 1 base, and 3 bases stayed unmatched. There are 16 residues in the CDR3. Germline V gene data show CDR1 as NSQYPW and CDR2 as LRSPGD (reference sequence). This chain's CDR3 is CTCSAYRGINTGQLYF. Incomplete CDR3 DNA: TGCACCTGCAGTGCATACAGGGGGATAAACACCGGG.

This clone occurred a few times. Any gene name here is a mouse gene name. The read comes to an end 4 residues before the CDR3 does, leaving the germline J gene to fill in the end. V is TRBV16 and J is TRBJ2-7, with 9 bases aligning to TRBD2. The germline gives CDR1 SGHSA, CDR2 FRNQAP. The length of the CDR3 is 16 residues. V was clipped by 3 bases and J by 0 bases; unmatched bases: 6. The CDR3 sequence: CASSFTLTGGSYEQYF. The CDR3 DNA, read in part, is TGTGCAAGCAGCTTTACCCTGACTGGGGGCTCCTAT.

This clone was detected a few times. The DNA translation disagrees with the TCRdb protein at residue 13, so the protein in this description comes from the DNA. Gene names and germline refer to mouse. The read gets to within 3 residues of the CDR3 end, and the germline J gene fills in the rest. V gene TRBV1 combines with J gene TRBJ1-6; a possible D gene is TRBD1 (6 bases). Being an ORF, TRBJ1-6 has a function that is uncertain. V lost 4 bases and J 1 base, leaving 11 bases between the germline ends. Looked up from germline, CDR1 is NSQYPW and CDR2 is LRSPGD (reference sequence). The CDR3 is 16 amino acids. Incomplete CDR3 DNA: TGCACCTGCAGTGGCGGGACAAAATCCTATAATTCGCCC. Amino acid sequence: CTCSGGTKSYNSP. The entire CDR3 protein reads CTCSGGTKSYNSPLYF.

This clone was seen more than once but under ten times. Gene names follow the mouse nomenclature. From the germline J gene comes the end of the CDR3, since the read stops 4 residues before it. Other DNA sequences in this specimen translate into the identical CDR3. This sequence joins TRBV13-1 and TRBJ2-7, with D possibly TRBD1 on 6 matching bases. CDR3 length: 14 residues. CDR1 is NSHNY and CDR2 is SYGAGN in the germline V gene. Incomplete CDR3 DNA: TGTGCCAGCAGTGATTTGACAGGCGGGTAT. Translating gives CASSDLTGGY. The whole CDR3 protein is CASSDLTGGYEQYF.

This clone occurred a few times. The germline and genes are mouse ones. This chain's CDR3 is CASSRQGANAEQFF. The sequenced part of the CDR3 DNA is TGTGCCAGCAGCAGACAGGGGGCCAATGCT. This chain connects TRBV13-3 to TRBJ2-1; 10 nucleotides agree with TRBD1. The CDR3 extends 4 residues past the end of the read, so its final part is completed from the germline J gene. Germline CDR1 and CDR2: NNHDY and SYVADS. V dropped 5 bases and J dropped 5; count of bases not matched to a gene: 4. CDR3 length: 14 amino acids.

This clone was observed a handful of times. The germline and genes are mouse ones. The read halts 4 residues ahead of the CDR3 end, with the missing end drawn from the germline J gene. The chain recombines TRBV13-1 with TRBJ2-5; D gene unclear. CDR3 length equals 11 residues. Per the germline V gene, CDR1 is NSHNY and CDR2 is SYGAGN. V was trimmed by 8 bases and J by 0 bases, leaving 4 bases between them. Partial CDR3 DNA: TGTGCCAGTCTTAACCAAGAC. Translation gives CASLNQD. In full, the CDR3 reads CASLNQDTQYF.

Comment on this clone: The gene symbols are mouse symbols. Sequencing ends 4 residues short of the CDR3 end; the germline J gene provides the rest. The V and J genes are TRBV13-2 and TRBJ2-5; D is unclear. Germline CDR1 reads NNHNN; CDR2 reads SYGAGS (reference sequence). There are 14 residues in the CDR3. The V end lost 2 bases, the J end lost 0 bases, and 7 bases lay between the germline ends. The DNA read from the CDR3 is TGTGCCAGCGGTGACCTCAGGAACCAAGAC. Amino acids: CASGDLRNQD. The whole CDR3 sequence is CASGDLRNQDTQYF.

As regards this clone: All gene names here are mouse names. With the read ending 4 residues before the CDR3 end, the germline J gene is used to fill in that end. The chain combines TRBV13-2 with TRBJ2-4; a weak D match, TRBD1 (5 bases). Trimming removed 3 bases at V and 0 bases at J, with 11 bases between. Looked up from germline, CDR1 is NNHNN and CDR2 is SYGAGS (reference sequence). This CDR3 is 15 amino acids long. The sequenced CDR3 bases are TGTGCCAGCGGTGGTAGACAGACTAGTCAAAAC. Translated, it gives CASGGRQTSQN. The full CDR3 is CASGGRQTSQNTLYF.

Ten or more counts support this clone. Mouse gene names and germline throughout. The read gets to within 4 residues of the CDR3 end, and the germline J gene fills in the rest. V is TRBV13-3 and J is TRBJ2-3; 8 nucleotides agree with TRBD2. Germline CDR1 is NNHDY and CDR2 is SYVADS. The CDR3 has 16 residues. The junction had 5 bases not matched to a gene; V was cut back by 1 base and J by 1 base. The chain's CDR3 is CASSDSGGSGAETLYF. The covered CDR3 bases are TGTGCCAGCAGTGATTCTGGGGGGAGTGGTGCAGAA.

Concerning this clone: The genes and germline here are from mouse. The read ends 4 residues early relative to the CDR3; the germline J gene fills the gap. This rearrangement joins TRBV13-2 to TRBJ2-5, with D tentatively TRBD2 (5 bases). In germline, CDR1 is NNHNN, CDR2 SYGAGS (reference sequence). Trimming left V 3 bases short and J 2 bases short, with 10 bases between. The CDR3 is 14 amino acids. This chain's CDR3 is CASGVWGGQDTQYF. Partial CDR3 DNA: TGTGCCAGCGGTGTGTGGGGAGGCCAAGAC.

With respect to this clone: Gene names are mouse gene names. The CDR3 goes on 4 residues after the read ends, and that part is filled in from the germline J gene. The V gene is TRBV13-3, the J gene TRBJ2-5; maybe TRBD1 (5 bases). The CDR3 is 14 amino acids. The germline gives CDR1 NNHDY, CDR2 SYVADS. Trimming took off 0 bases at V and 3 bases at J, with 8 bases between the two ends. The CDR3: CASSDAREQDTQYF. CDR3 DNA (partial): TGTGCCAGCAGTGATGCCAGGGAGCAAGAC.

To note about this clone: The genes are named according to mouse. The CDR3 goes on 4 residues after the read ends, and that part is filled in from the germline J gene. The V call is TRBV13-3, the J call TRBJ2-5; TRBD1 matches at 10 bases. The CDR3 runs 17 residues. The V gene's germline CDR1 is NNHDY and CDR2 SYVADS. The sequenced CDR3 bases are TGTGCCAGCAGTGAGCCGGGACAGGGGTTGAGAGGGGAC. Encoded protein: CASSEPGQGLRGD. The whole CDR3 is CASSEPGQGLRGDTQYF.

This clone was observed a handful of times. Each gene name is a mouse one. The sequence runs out 4 residues before the end of the CDR3; the remainder is reconstructed from the germline J gene. The rearrangement uses TRBV1 and TRBJ2-5, with D perhaps TRBD2 (7 bases). Per the germline V gene, CDR1 is NSQYPW and CDR2 is LRSPGD (reference sequence). The CDR3 has 15 amino acids. The covered CDR3 bases are TGCACCTGCAGTGCTAGGGGGGCGCGGGGAGAC. Translating gives CTCSARGARGD. The complete CDR3 reads CTCSARGARGDTQYF.